The 12 T cell receptor beta chains below all came from one sample that was sequenced in a study of cytomegalovirus exposure and HLA in healthy donors (dated by TCRdb to the late 2010s). The library was generated by the immunoSEQ multiplex PCR assay. For the multiplex PCR, a mixture combining 60 forward primers for TCR Vbeta segments and 13 reverse primers for TCR Jbeta segments was used. Entries here come from immuneACCESS through TCRdb and include only in-frame sequences with V and J called. Some clones fail to appear in such tables; in the studies checked, an unresolved V gene covers under half of the shortfall, and the cause of the remainder is unknown. The sample table shows 170,000 or so clones, and more than 80% are seen once. The ten largest clones take up about 0.64% of the sample. The sequenced sample consisted of PBMCs. Every receptor here comes from a boy between 5 and 17 years old in good health and CMV-seronegative.

The gene calls are TRBV7-8 and TRBJ2-7; D not certain. Germline V gene sequence: CDR1 SGHVS, CDR2 FQNEAQ. The CDR3 spans 11 residues. The V end was cut by 4 bases, the J end by 7 bases, with 8 bases between. The CDR3 spells CASSSLLEQYF. DNA of the CDR3: TGTGCCAGCAGCTCATTACTAGAGCAGTACTTC.

The chain uses TRBV5-4 and TRBJ1-1, with D maybe TRBD1 (5 bases). V lost 4 bases to trimming and J lost 10 bases, with 20 bases between them. Germline V gene lookup returns CDR1 SGHNT and CDR2 YYREEE (reference sequence). CDR3 length: 14 amino acids. CDR3 DNA sequence: TGTGCCAGCAGCCCCGCCGCTCCGGGGGTTTTAGCTTTCTTT. It is translated as CASSPAAPGVLAFF.

The rearrangement uses TRBV29-1 and TRBJ1-1, with D possibly TRBD1 on 5 matching bases. The CDR3 spans 14 residues. Germline V gene lookup returns CDR1 SQVTM and CDR2 ANQGSEA. Trimming left V 3 bases short and J 5 bases short, with 16 bases between. The CDR3 region is CSVEGGIGATEAFF. In DNA form, the CDR3 reads TGCAGCGTTGAGGGGGGGATAGGGGCAACTGAAGCTTTCTTT.

The chain combines TRBV2 with TRBJ2-2, with a possible D match to TRBD2 (6 bases). This CDR3 spans 15 amino acids. The germline V gene encodes CDR1 SNHLY and CDR2 FYNNEI. Trimming shortened V by 8 bases and J by 5 bases, and 18 bases separated the two germline ends. The CDR3 nucleotides read TGTGCCAGCGGAGAAGGAGGGATGGGAACCGGGGAGCTGTTTTTT. Protein sequence: CASGEGGMGTGELFF. Combining the CDR3 with reference TRBV2 and TRBJ2-2 gives the whole variable domain EPEVTQTPSHQVTQMGQEVILRCVPISNHLYFYWYRQILGQKVEFLVSFYNNEISEKSEIFDDQFSVERPDGSNFTLKIRSTKLEDSAMYFCASGEGGMGTGELFFGEGSRLTVL.

The V and J genes are TRBV30 and TRBJ2-3; unclear D gene. V was clipped by 4 bases and J by 4 bases, with 12 bases between them. This CDR3 has 13 amino acids. Germline CDR1 reads GTSNPN; CDR2 reads SVGIG (reference sequence). This chain's CDR3 is CAWTVSRADTQYF. The CDR3 region has the DNA TGTGCCTGGACCGTGAGTCGGGCAGATACGCAGTATTTT. Full variable domain (remainder filled in from reference TRBV30 and TRBJ2-3): SQTIHQWPATLVQPVGSPLSLECTVEGTSNPNLYWYRQAAGRGLQLLFYSVGIGQISSEVPQNLSASRPQDRQFILSSKKLLLSDSGFYLCAWTVSRADTQYFGPGTRLTVL.

The CDR3 spells CASSSGKGDEKLFF. The CDR3, as DNA: TGTGCCAGCAGTTCGGGGAAGGGGGATGAAAAACTGTTTTTT. The V call is TRBV6-6, the J call TRBJ1-4; the D gene is possibly TRBD1 (6 bases). Germline V gene data show CDR1 as MNHNY and CDR2 as SVGAGI (reference sequence). This CDR3 contains 14 residues. Trimming left V 4 bases short and J 6 bases short, with 12 bases between.

This chain uses TRBV19 with TRBJ1-5; TRBD1 agrees at 7 bases. V lost 4 bases and J lost 1; bases outside the gene matches: 7. In germline, CDR1 is LNHDA, CDR2 SQIVND (reference sequence). This CDR3 is 16 amino acids long. The CDR3 DNA reads as TGTGCCAGTAGTACACAGGGGAGAGGAAGCAATCAGCCCCAGCATTTT. This translates into CASSTQGRGSNQPQHF.

The rearrangement uses TRBV9 and TRBJ2-1, with D perhaps TRBD2 (6 bases). The ends were cut back, 1 base at V and 8 bases at J, with 16 bases in the middle. The CDR3 consists of 15 residues. CDR1 is SGDLS, CDR2 YYNGEE, per germline. CDR3 nucleotide sequence: TGTGCCAGCAGCGTACTGGCGCTACAGCGGGATGAGCAGTTCTTC. It codes for CASSVLALQRDEQFF.

The chain couples TRBV19 to TRBJ2-6, with 9 bases fitting TRBD1. Germline V gives CDR1 LNHDA, CDR2 SQIVND (reference sequence). Trimming cost V 5 bases and J 2 bases; bases outside gene matches: 7. The CDR3 runs to 17 residues. DNA of the CDR3: TGTGCCAGTAGTCTTCGGACAGGGGAAGCTGGGGCCAACGTCCTGACTTTC. Protein sequence: CASSLRTGEAGANVLTF.

The chain links TRBV14 to TRBJ1-1; D uncertain. V was cut by 0 bases and J by 1 base, with 9 bases left in between. The CDR3 consists of 15 residues. CDR1 and CDR2 (germline): SGHDN, FVKESK. CDR3 bases: TGTGCCAGCAGCCAAGAGGCGGAATGGAACACTGAAGCTTTCTTT. Translated, it gives CASSQEAEWNTEAFF.

This chain links TRBV6-4 with TRBJ2-2; D possibly corresponds to TRBD2 (6 bases). Trimming left V 8 bases short and J 3 bases short, with 16 bases between. Germline V gene lookup returns CDR1 MRHNA and CDR2 SNTAGT. This CDR3 spans 15 amino acids. CDR3 coding DNA: TGTGCCAGCGCCCCCCAGGAGGGAGACACCGGGGAGCTGTTTTTT. The encoded protein is CASAPQEGDTGELFF.

This clone has more than one count but fewer than ten. This chain joins TRBV6-6 and TRBJ2-2; weak D call: TRBD2 (5 bases). CDR1 is MNHNY and CDR2 is SVGAGI in the germline V gene (reference sequence). Trimming cost V 8 bases and J 4 bases, with 14 bases left between them. This CDR3 is 14 amino acids long. CDR3 in DNA: TGTGCCAGCCTAGCTGTAATTGGCACCGGGGAGCTGTTTTTT. This sequence encodes CASLAVIGTGELFF.